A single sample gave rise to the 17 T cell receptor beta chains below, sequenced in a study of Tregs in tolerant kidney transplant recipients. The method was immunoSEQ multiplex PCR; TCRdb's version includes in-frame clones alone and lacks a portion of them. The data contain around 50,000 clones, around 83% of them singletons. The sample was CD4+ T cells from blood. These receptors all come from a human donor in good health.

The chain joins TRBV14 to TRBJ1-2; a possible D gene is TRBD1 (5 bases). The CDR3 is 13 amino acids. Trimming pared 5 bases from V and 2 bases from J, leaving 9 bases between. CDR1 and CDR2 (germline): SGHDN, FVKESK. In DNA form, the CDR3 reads TGTGCCAGCAGCGCCAGGGTAAACTATGGCTACACCTTC. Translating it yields CASSARVNYGYTF. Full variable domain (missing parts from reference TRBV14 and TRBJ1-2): EAGVTQFPSHSVIEKGQTVTLRCDPISGHDNLYWYRRVMGKEIKFLLHFVKESKQDESGMPNNRFLAERTGGTYSTLKVQPAELEDSGVYFCASSARVNYGYTFGSGTRLTVV.

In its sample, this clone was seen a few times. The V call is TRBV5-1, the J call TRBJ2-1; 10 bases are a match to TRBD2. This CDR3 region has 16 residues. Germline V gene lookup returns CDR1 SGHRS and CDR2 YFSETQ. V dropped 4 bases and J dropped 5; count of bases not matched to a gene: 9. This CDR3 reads CASSPLAGGKNNEQFF. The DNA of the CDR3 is TGCGCCAGCAGCCCTTTAGCGGGAGGAAAAAACAATGAGCAGTTCTTC.

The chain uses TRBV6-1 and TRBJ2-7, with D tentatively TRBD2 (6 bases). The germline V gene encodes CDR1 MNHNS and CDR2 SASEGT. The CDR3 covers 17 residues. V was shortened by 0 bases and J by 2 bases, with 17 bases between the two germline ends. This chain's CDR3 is CASSEALSDYITYEQYF. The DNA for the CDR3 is TGTGCCAGCAGTGAAGCGCTTTCGGACTATATAACCTACGAGCAGTACTTC.

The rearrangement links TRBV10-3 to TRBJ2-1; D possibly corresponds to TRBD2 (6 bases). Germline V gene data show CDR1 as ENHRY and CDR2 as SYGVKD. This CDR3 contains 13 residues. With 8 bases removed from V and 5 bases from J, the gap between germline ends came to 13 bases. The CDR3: CAISGLLDNEQFF. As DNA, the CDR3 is TGTGCCATCTCGGGACTCTTAGACAATGAGCAGTTCTTC.

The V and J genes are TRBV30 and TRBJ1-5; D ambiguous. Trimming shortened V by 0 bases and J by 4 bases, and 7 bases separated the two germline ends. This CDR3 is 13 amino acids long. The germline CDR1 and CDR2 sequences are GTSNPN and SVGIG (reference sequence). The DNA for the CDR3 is TGTGCCTGGAGTGTTTTGGGGAATCAGCCCCAGCATTTT. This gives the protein CAWSVLGNQPQHF. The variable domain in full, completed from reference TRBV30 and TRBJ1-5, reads SQTIHQWPATLVQPVGSPLSLECTVEGTSNPNLYWYRQAAGRGLQLLFYSVGIGQISSEVPQNLSASRPQDRQFILSSKKLLLSDSGFYLCAWSVLGNQPQHFGDGTRLSIL.

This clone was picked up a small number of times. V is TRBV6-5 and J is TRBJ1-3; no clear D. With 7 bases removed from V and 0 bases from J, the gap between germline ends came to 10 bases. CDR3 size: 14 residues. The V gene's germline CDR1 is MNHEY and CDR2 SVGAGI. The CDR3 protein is CASMRQRSGNTIYF. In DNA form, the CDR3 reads TGTGCCAGCATGCGGCAACGCTCTGGAAACACCATATATTTT.

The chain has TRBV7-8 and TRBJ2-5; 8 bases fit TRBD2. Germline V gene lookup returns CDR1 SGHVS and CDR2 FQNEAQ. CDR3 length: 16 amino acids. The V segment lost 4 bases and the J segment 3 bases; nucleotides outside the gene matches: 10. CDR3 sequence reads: CASSYRTSSWEETQYF. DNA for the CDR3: TGTGCCAGCAGCTACCGGACTAGCTCGTGGGAAGAGACCCAGTACTTC.

CDR3: CATSRGPAGGSQETQYF. In DNA, the CDR3 is TGTGCCACCAGCAGGGGGCCAGCGGGGGGGTCCCAAGAGACCCAGTACTTC. The J gene is TRBJ2-5, the V gene TRBV15; 10 bases line up with TRBD2. V trimming: 3 bases; J trimming: 1 base; junction bases outside the gene matches: 8. The CDR3 consists of 17 residues. Germline CDR1 reads LNHNV; CDR2 reads YYDKDF (reference sequence).

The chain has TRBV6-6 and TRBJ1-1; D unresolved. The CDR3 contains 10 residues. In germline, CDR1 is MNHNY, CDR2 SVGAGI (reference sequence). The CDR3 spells CATNRGEAFF. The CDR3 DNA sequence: TGTGCTACCAATCGGGGAGAAGCTTTCTTT.

The CDR3 loop is CASSLGDRGGETQYF. The CDR3 region has the DNA TGCGCCAGCAGCCTGGGGGACAGAGGTGGAGAGACCCAGTACTTC. J is TRBJ2-5 and V is TRBV5-1, with 7 bases aligning to TRBD1. CDR1 is SGHRS, CDR2 YFSETQ, per germline. With 4 bases clipped from V and 4 bases from J, the junction kept 10 bases outside the gene matches. The CDR3 runs to 15 residues.

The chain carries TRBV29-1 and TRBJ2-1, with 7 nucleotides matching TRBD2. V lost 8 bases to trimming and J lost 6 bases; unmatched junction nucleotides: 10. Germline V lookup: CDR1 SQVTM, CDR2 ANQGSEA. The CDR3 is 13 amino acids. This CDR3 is CSSGEGPGNEQFF. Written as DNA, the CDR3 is TGCAGCTCCGGGGAGGGGCCTGGCAATGAGCAGTTCTTC.

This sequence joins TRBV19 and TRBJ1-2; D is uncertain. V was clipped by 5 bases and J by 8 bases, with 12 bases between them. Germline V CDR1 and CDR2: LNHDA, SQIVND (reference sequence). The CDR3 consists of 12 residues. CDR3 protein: CASSHPIGGYTF. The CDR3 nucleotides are TGTGCCAGTAGTCACCCCATTGGAGGCTACACCTTC. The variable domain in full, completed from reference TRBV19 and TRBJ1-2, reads DGGITQSPKYLFRKEGQNVTLSCEQNLNHDAMYWYRQDPGQGLRLIYYSQIVNDFQKGDIAEGYSVSREKKESFPLTVTSAQKNPTAFYLCASSHPIGGYTFGSGTRLTVV.

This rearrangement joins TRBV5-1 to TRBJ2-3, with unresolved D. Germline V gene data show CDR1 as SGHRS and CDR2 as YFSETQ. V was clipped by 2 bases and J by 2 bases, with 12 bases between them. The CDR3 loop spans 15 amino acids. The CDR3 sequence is CASSLSAATTDTQYF. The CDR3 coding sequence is TGCGCCAGCAGCTTATCCGCCGCGACCACAGATACGCAGTATTTT.

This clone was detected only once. In DNA, the CDR3 is TGTGCCAGCAGCTTATCCCCCCCAGATACGCAGTATTTT. Amino acids: CASSLSPPDTQYF. This chain joins TRBV11-2 and TRBJ2-3; D unresolved. Germline V lookup: CDR1 SGHAT, CDR2 FQNNGV. The CDR3 runs 13 residues. Trimming stripped 2 bases from V and 4 bases from J, with 7 bases between.

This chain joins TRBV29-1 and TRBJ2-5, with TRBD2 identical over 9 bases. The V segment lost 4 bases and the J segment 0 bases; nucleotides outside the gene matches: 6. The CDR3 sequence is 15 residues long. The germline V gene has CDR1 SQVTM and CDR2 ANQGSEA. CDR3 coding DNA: TGCAGCGTTGTACGGGCTAGCGGGGACCAAGAGACCCAGTACTTC. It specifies CSVVRASGDQETQYF.

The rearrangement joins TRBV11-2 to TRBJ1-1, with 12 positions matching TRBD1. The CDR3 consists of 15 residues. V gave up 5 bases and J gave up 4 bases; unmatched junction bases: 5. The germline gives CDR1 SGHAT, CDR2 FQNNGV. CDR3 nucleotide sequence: TGTGCCAGCAGCCAGGGACAGGGGGCGAGCACTGAAGCTTTCTTT. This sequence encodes CASSQGQGASTEAFF.

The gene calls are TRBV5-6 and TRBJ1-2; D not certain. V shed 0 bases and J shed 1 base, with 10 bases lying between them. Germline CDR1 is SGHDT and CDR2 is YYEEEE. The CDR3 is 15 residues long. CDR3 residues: CASSLDGFSNYGYTF. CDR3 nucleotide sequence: TGTGCCAGCAGCTTGGACGGGTTCAGTAACTATGGCTACACCTTC.